This TCR beta chain was sequenced during a study of blood T cell repertoires in COVID-19. Looking at the study overall: Italy, Spain and the United States were the sources of the convalescent and acute COVID-19 samples. Sources were T cells, B-cell-depleted T cells, or PBMCs; the material itself was cDNA or gDNA.

Per the original data handling: Reference gene primer amplification in the assay estimated nucleated cell counts. Sequencing used immunoSEQ multiplex PCR; TCRdb keeps in-frame clones, though not all of them. The V and J calls and clone size were taken over from that table, and D and trimming were inferred from the DNA. The data show about 76,000 clones, with about 86% seen just once and about 12% held by the top ten. The clonotype originates from a human donor in a cohort sampled during active COVID-19. The sequenced sample was peripheral blood.

The CDR3 is CASSVGGSRLAYEQYF. The CDR3 nucleotides read TGTGCCAGCAGCGTAGGGGGCTCGCGTCTCGCCTACGAGCAGTACTTC. The chain joins TRBV9 to TRBJ2-7, with D perhaps TRBD1 (5 bases). The CDR3 covers 16 residues. From germline, CDR1 is SGDLS and CDR2 YYNGEE. Trimming left V 0 bases short and J 2 bases short, with 15 bases between.